These T cell receptor beta chains were read from a single sample in a study of identifying expanded T cells in peripheral blood. Using immunoSEQ multiplex PCR, the repertoire was profiled, and TCRdb retains in-frame clones only, with some absent. Of 75,000 to 100,000 clones listed, around nine tenths are singletons. Sequencing was carried out using blood. These receptors were collected from a person between 18 and 75 years old in good health. Both conserved end residues are part of each CDR3. The D gene is left open where the match is weak. A row's size may be missing; if present it is once, few, many or a size class.

TRBV5-6	TRBJ2-5	.	TRBD2	CASSLASGAQETQYF	TGTGCCAGCAGCTTGGCTAGCGGGGCCCAAGAGACCCAGTACTTC
TRBV5-6	TRBJ1-2	few	TRBD1	CASSFGQGAIGYTF	TGTGCCAGCAGCTTTGGACAGGGGGCGATTGGCTACACCTTC
TRBV28	TRBJ1-1	.	.	CASSSDWNTEAFF	TGTGCCAGCAGTTCGGACTGGAACACTGAAGCTTTCTTT
TRBV11-1	TRBJ2-5	.	TRBD2	CASSFLAGKETQYF	TGTGCCAGCAGCTTCCTAGCGGGAAAAGAGACCCAGTACTTC
TRBV14	TRBJ2-1	.	.	CASSQPTGKGINEQFF	TGTGCCAGCAGCCAACCTACAGGGAAAGGAATCAATGAGCAGTTCTTC
TRBV7-9	TRBJ1-4	.	.	CASSLVGLTNEKLFF	TGTGCCAGCAGCTTAGTAGGGTTGACTAATGAAAAACTGTTTTTT
TRBV18	TRBJ2-7	.	.	CASSPGGSYEQYF	TGTGCCAGCTCACCCGGAGGGTCCTACGAGCAGTACTTC
TRBV28	TRBJ2-5	.	TRBD1	CASSFGTGWETQYF	TGTGCCAGCAGTTTTGGGACAGGGTGGGAGACCCAGTACTTC
TRBV19	TRBJ1-2	.	.	CASSIAPRGNYGYTF	TGTGCCAGTAGTATAGCCCCCAGGGGAAACTATGGCTACACCTTC
TRBV11-2	TRBJ1-2	.	.	CASSLREGFGYTF	TGTGCCAGCAGCTTACGGGAGGGTTTCGGCTACACCTTC
TRBV19	TRBJ1-1	.	.	CASSILGNTEAFF	TGTGCCAGTAGTATCTTGGGAAACACTGAAGCTTTCTTT
TRBV4-3	TRBJ2-3	.	TRBD1	CASSQGTGWETDTQYF	TGCGCCAGCAGCCAAGGGACAGGTTGGGAGACAGATACGCAGTATTTT
TRBV25-1	TRBJ1-1	few	.	CASSETTRAFF	TGTGCCAGCAGTGAAACCACTAGAGCTTTCTTT
TRBV7-2	TRBJ2-5	.	TRBD2	CASSLTSSGGSGETQYF	TGTGCCAGCAGCTTAACGTCTAGCGGAGGGAGTGGGGAGACCCAGTACTTC